The T cell receptor beta chain described here comes from a study of blood T cell repertoires in COVID-19. Assay used: immunoSEQ multiplex PCR; TCRdb lists only in-frame clones, some missing. The sample contains 150,000 or so clones, 60% to 85% of which appear only once. From germline, CDR1 is SGDLS and CDR2 YYNGEE. The CDR3 covers 15 residues. V dropped 4 bases and J dropped 3 bases, with 16 bases sitting between them. This chain links TRBV9 with TRBJ1-1; D may be TRBD1 (6 bases). Sequenced sample: peripheral blood. The receptor comes from a man older than 75 with acute or convalescent COVID-19. The CDR3 region is CASSTNTGLDTEAFF. CDR3 DNA sequence: TGTGCCAGCAGCACTAACACAGGGTTGGACACTGAAGCTTTCTTT.